This T cell receptor (beta chain) was profiled in a study of cytomegalovirus exposure and HLA in healthy donors. Trimming shortened V by 8 bases and J by 0 bases, and 12 bases separated the two germline ends. CDR3 size: 14 residues. Germline V gene lookup returns CDR1 MNHNS and CDR2 SASEGT. This clone was detected once. Its target is not known. PCR amplification relied on 60 Vbeta primers (plus 13 Jbeta primers). Sequencing was performed with immunoSEQ multiplex PCR; in TCRdb, only in-frame clones are kept and a portion is missing. In the table there are roughly 200,000 clones, over 65% of which are singletons. Findings of the study overall: Among CMV-associated TCR beta chains, most appeared HLA-restricted in a later analysis.

Sequencing was carried out using PBMCs. This clonotype was obtained from a man aged 18 to 30 in good health and CMV-seronegative. The gene calls are TRBV6-1 and TRBJ2-3, with a possible D match to TRBD2 (5 bases). For the CDR3, the DNA is TGTGCCAGCGGAGGAGGTCCTAGCACAGATACGCAGTATTTT. Amino acid sequence: CASGGGPSTDTQYF.